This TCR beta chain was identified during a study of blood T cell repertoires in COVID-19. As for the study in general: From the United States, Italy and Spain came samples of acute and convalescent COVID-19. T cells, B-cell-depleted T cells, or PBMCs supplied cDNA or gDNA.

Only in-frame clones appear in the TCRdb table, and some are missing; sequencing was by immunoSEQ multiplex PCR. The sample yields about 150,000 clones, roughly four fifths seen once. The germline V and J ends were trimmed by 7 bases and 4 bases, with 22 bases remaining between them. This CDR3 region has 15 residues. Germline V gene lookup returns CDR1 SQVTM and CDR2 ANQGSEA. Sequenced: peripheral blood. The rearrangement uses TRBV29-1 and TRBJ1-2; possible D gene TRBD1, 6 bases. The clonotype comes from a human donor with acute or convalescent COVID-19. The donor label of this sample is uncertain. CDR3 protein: CSAEHSQGLSYGYTF. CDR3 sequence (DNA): TGCAGCGCCGAGCATTCACAGGGACTAAGCTATGGCTACACCTTC.